This T cell receptor beta chain was identified during a study of response to subunit inactivated influenza vaccine. A remark on this clonotype: Its antigen is currently unknown.

TCRdb recomputed calls from the RT-PCR reads with MiXCR, one row per CDR3 protein. This sample has a few hundred thousand distinct CDR3 sequences, with about 14% found just once. Overall study findings and caveats: Each seasonal influenza vaccination recruits few new T cells, the authors suggested.

V shed 6 bases, J shed 1 base, and the junction held 3 bases outside the gene matches. Germline CDR1 reads MNHNS; CDR2 reads SASEGT. This CDR3 spans 14 amino acids. The receptor comes from a man over 45 who received an inactivated influenza vaccine. The chain combines TRBV6-1 with TRBJ2-3, with 8 bases lining up with TRBD1. The sequences come from PBMCs from blood, collected 11 to 12 days after vaccination. The CDR3 DNA sequence: TGTGCCAGCAGACCACAGGGGGGCACAGATACGCAGTATTTT. Its protein product is CASRPQGGTDTQYF.